These 28 T cell receptor beta chains came from one sample sequenced in a study of T-cell reconstitution after alpha-beta-depleted transplantation in children. Construction of the TCRbeta library involved unique molecular identifiers. In TCRdb, the PCR reads were re-called with MiXCR into one record per CDR3 protein. The table shows about 410,000 distinct CDR3 sequences, with about a fifth occurring only once. Sequences were derived from PBMCs from the stem cell graft donor, sampled from the stem cell graft. The receptors shown here come from a human donor who donated a stem cell graft to a child with acute myeloid leukemia.

The V and J genes are TRBV28 and TRBJ2-5; 9 bases align to TRBD2. V shed 3 bases and J 1 base; nucleotides not matched to a gene: 3. Per germline, CDR1 MDHEN and CDR2 SYDVKM. The CDR3 extends over 15 amino acids. This chain's CDR3 is CASSLASGAQETQYF. DNA of the CDR3: TGTGCCAGCAGTTTGGCTAGCGGGGCCCAAGAGACCCAGTACTTC.

This rearrangement joins TRBV18 to TRBJ2-7, with D perhaps matching TRBD1 (6 bases). V lost 3 bases and J 6 bases, leaving 15 bases between the germline ends. In germline, CDR1 is KGHSH, CDR2 LQKENI. This CDR3 has 14 amino acids. Here the CDR3 reads CASSPTDRSIEQYF. The CDR3 DNA sequence: TGTGCCAGCTCACCGACGGACAGAAGTATCGAGCAGTACTTC.

This clonotype has only a few counts. The V call is TRBV29-1, the J call TRBJ1-2, with TRBD1 matching 12 bases. CDR1 is SQVTM, CDR2 ANQGSEA, per germline. The trim removed 6 bases at V and 8 bases at J, leaving 7 bases unmatched. The CDR3 covers 13 residues. The CDR3 sequence is CSVDRDRGRGYTF. The CDR3 DNA reads TGCAGCGTGGACCGGGACAGGGGGCGAGGCTACACCTTC.

The chain combines TRBV15 with TRBJ1-5; a weak D match, TRBD1 (6 bases). V gave up 1 base and J gave up 0 bases, with 10 bases separating them. CDR1 LNHNV and CDR2 YYDKDF come from the germline V gene (reference sequence). CDR3 size: 16 residues. The DNA for the CDR3 is TGTGCCACCAGCAGAGTCAGGACAGATAGCAATCAGCCCCAGCATTTT. Protein product: CATSRVRTDSNQPQHF.

This chain joins TRBV5-5 and TRBJ2-1, with D tentatively TRBD2 (6 bases). The ends were cut back, 3 bases at V and 7 bases at J, with 14 bases in the middle. The CDR3 consists of 14 residues. Germline V lookup: CDR1 SGHKS, CDR2 YYEKEE (reference sequence). The CDR3 DNA is TGTGCCAGCAGCTGGGGGGTCAATGGGAATGAGCAGTTCTTC. Translated, it gives CASSWGVNGNEQFF. The full variable domain, completed using reference TRBV5-5 and TRBJ2-1, is DAGVTQSPTHLIKTRGQQVTLRCSPISGHKSVSWYQQVLGQGPQFIFQYYEKEERGRGNFPDRFSARQFPNYSSELNVNALLLGDSALYLCASSWGVNGNEQFFGPGTRLTVL.

The chain employs TRBV27 and TRBJ1-2; D possibly corresponds to TRBD1 (6 bases). The germline CDR1 and CDR2 sequences are MNHEY and SMNVEV (reference sequence). The CDR3 consists of 12 residues. V lost 7 bases, J lost 6 bases, and 12 bases lay in between. The CDR3: CASTRGGNGYTF. The CDR3 DNA reads as TGTGCCAGCACCAGAGGGGGTAATGGCTACACCTTC.

Remarks on this clonotype: One end of the junction fails to match germline, which may point to a read error. CDR3 nucleotides: TGTGCCAGCACCCCATTAGCGGGAGTGTCCTACAATGAGCAGATCTTC. As protein: CASTPLAGVSYNEQIF. V usage is TRBV27 and J usage is TRBJ2-1, with 9 bases matching TRBD2. The CDR3 consists of 16 residues. The germline CDR1 and CDR2 sequences are MNHEY and SMNVEV (reference sequence).

This clonotype has just a few counts. V is TRBV20-1 and J is TRBJ2-6; TRBD1 aligns across 9 bases. Germline trimming cut 5 bases from V and 3 bases from J; bases unmatched to any gene: 8. Germline CDR1 and CDR2: DFQATT and SNEGSKA (reference sequence). This CDR3 has 16 amino acids. The CDR3 is CSAYGTGPYGANVLTF. The CDR3 bases are TGCAGTGCTTACGGGACAGGGCCCTATGGGGCCAACGTCCTGACTTTC.

This clonotype was observed many times. V and J are TRBV29-1 and TRBJ2-7, with a weak D call TRBD2 (7 bases). The V gene's germline CDR1 is SQVTM and CDR2 ANQGSEA. The CDR3 consists of 14 residues. V was pared by 6 bases and J by 4 bases, with 19 bases between. This CDR3 is CSVEQGAGPYEQYF. CDR3 in DNA: TGCAGCGTGGAACAGGGAGCGGGACCTTACGAGCAGTACTTC.

CDR3 in amino acids: CASSRQRQYF. CDR3 sequence (DNA): TGTGCCAGCAGCAGACAGCGGCAGTACTTC. V and J are TRBV21-1 and TRBJ2-7. TRBV21-1 is a pseudogene locus. The CDR3 length is 10 residues.

This clonotype has ten or more counts. CDR3 protein: CASSPRGQETQYF. The CDR3 DNA follows: TGTGCCAGCAGCCCCCGCGGCCAAGAGACCCAGTACTTC. The V and J genes are TRBV7-2 and TRBJ2-5, with no clear D. V was clipped by 5 bases and J by 1 base, with 8 bases between them. The CDR3 length is 13 residues. Germline loops: CDR1 SGHTA, CDR2 FQGNSA.

The gene calls are TRBV29-1 and TRBJ2-7, with 9 bases matching TRBD1. CDR1 SQVTM and CDR2 ANQGSEA come from the germline V gene. The CDR3 runs 14 residues. V shed 7 bases and J 5 bases; nucleotides not matched to a gene: 12. CDR3 sequence: CSDKHRGHLDEQYF. In nucleotides, the CDR3 is TGCAGCGACAAACACAGGGGGCATCTCGACGAGCAGTACTTC.

The gene calls are TRBV7-2 and TRBJ2-7, with 8 positions matching TRBD2. CDR1 and CDR2 (germline): SGHTA, FQGNSA. The ends lost 6 bases at V and 5 bases at J; junction bases unmatched: 9. This CDR3 region has 14 residues. The CDR3, as DNA: TGTGCCAGCAGTCCCCGGGAGGGACCCCACGAGCAGTACTTC. This codes for CASSPREGPHEQYF.

This clonotype was observed many times. The J gene is TRBJ2-7, the V gene TRBV20-1; TRBD1 aligns across 7 bases. Trimming removed 7 bases from V and 2 bases from J; junction bases left unmatched: 5. CDR3 length equals 12 residues. The germline V gene has CDR1 DFQATT and CDR2 SNEGSKA (reference sequence). In DNA, the CDR3 is TGCAGTGGTACAGGGGAAACCTACGAGCAGTACTTC. This encodes CSGTGETYEQYF.

The chain employs TRBV20-1 and TRBJ2-1; 11 bases map to TRBD2. In germline, CDR1 is DFQATT, CDR2 SNEGSKA (reference sequence). There are 15 residues in the CDR3. The ends lost 0 bases at V and 4 bases at J; junction bases unmatched: 2. The CDR3, as DNA: TGCAGTGCTAGAGAGGGACTAGCGGCATACAATGAGCAGTTCTTC. As protein: CSAREGLAAYNEQFF.

The chain recombines TRBV24-1 with TRBJ2-5; D uncertain. Germline V gene data show CDR1 as KGHDR and CDR2 as SFDVKD. This CDR3 region has 18 residues. The V gene lost 3 bases and the J gene lost 2 bases, with 21 bases spanning the gap. CDR3 DNA: TGTGCCACCAGTGATCGAGGACCCTCTCGCGTTTCACAAGAGACCCAGTACTTC. It codes for CATSDRGPSRVSQETQYF.

The gene calls are TRBV7-9 and TRBJ1-1; 9 nucleotides match TRBD1. The CDR3 runs 14 residues. The germline V gene has CDR1 SEHNR and CDR2 FQNEAQ (reference sequence). Losses at the gene ends were 5 bases for V and 6 bases for J; bases not matched to a gene: 7. DNA of the CDR3: TGTGCCAGCAGCACAACACAGGGGGCGGCTGAAGCTTTCTTT. Residues: CASSTTQGAAEAFF.

The chain links TRBV7-2 to TRBJ2-5, with 9 bases lining up with TRBD1. The CDR3 loop spans 16 amino acids. The trim removed 5 bases at V and 1 base at J, leaving 8 bases unmatched. Germline V gives CDR1 SGHTA, CDR2 FQGNSA. The CDR3 DNA sequence: TGTGCCAGCAGCCTCGGACAGGGGTCATTCCAAGAGACCCAGTACTTC. Translated: CASSLGQGSFQETQYF. Supplemented by reference TRBV7-2 and TRBJ2-5, the full variable domain reads GAGVSQSPSNKVTEKGKDVELRCDPISGHTALYWYRQSLGQGLEFLIYFQGNSAPDKSGLPSDRFSAERTGGSVSTLTIQRTQQEDSAVYLCASSLGQGSFQETQYFGPGTRLLVL.

This clonotype was counted a few times. The V and J genes are TRBV25-1 and TRBJ2-5, with 9 positions matching TRBD1. Germline V gene lookup returns CDR1 MGHDK and CDR2 SYGVNS. The CDR3 runs 14 residues. The junction had 3 bases not matched to a gene; V was cut back by 3 bases and J by 4 bases. The CDR3 protein is CASSEGDRAETQYF. The CDR3 coding sequence is TGTGCCAGCAGTGAGGGGGACAGGGCAGAGACCCAGTACTTC.

The chain employs TRBV5-1 and TRBJ1-1, with D possibly TRBD1 on 5 matching bases. V lost 1 base to trimming and J lost 3 bases, with 16 bases between them. The CDR3 sequence is 16 residues long. CDR1 SGHRS and CDR2 YFSETQ come from the germline V gene. For the CDR3, the DNA is TGCGCCAGCAGCTTGAAAAAGGCGGGAGGGGACACTGAAGCTTTCTTT. Its protein is CASSLKKAGGDTEAFF.

This clonotype was counted many times. The gene calls are TRBV29-1 and TRBJ2-6; 10 positions match TRBD1. This CDR3 spans 19 amino acids. J was trimmed by 0 bases and V by 6 bases; bases with no gene match: 14. Germline CDR1 reads SQVTM; CDR2 reads ANQGSEA. The CDR3, as DNA: TGCAGCGTCCACCTCCCAAGGGGGACAGGGGACTCTGGGGCCAACGTCCTGACTTTC. Amino acids: CSVHLPRGTGDSGANVLTF.

The chain employs TRBV24-1 and TRBJ2-5; tentatively, D is TRBD1 (5 bases). The CDR3 contains 17 residues. The germline gives CDR1 KGHDR, CDR2 SFDVKD. With 4 bases removed from V and 4 bases from J, the gap between germline ends came to 21 bases. CDR3 protein: CATSDSQGRVSAETQYF. The CDR3 DNA is TGTGCCACCAGTGACTCGCAGGGCAGGGTATCGGCAGAGACCCAGTACTTC.

In this sample, this clonotype turned up a few times. The gene calls are TRBV20-1 and TRBJ2-7; TRBD2 agrees at 12 bases. Trimming took 3 bases from V and 3 from J; bases not matched to a gene: 9. Germline V gene sequence: CDR1 DFQATT, CDR2 SNEGSKA (reference sequence). The CDR3 is 16 amino acids. The CDR3 here is CSARGPRTSGNYEQYF. In DNA, the CDR3 is TGCAGTGCTAGGGGACCCAGGACTAGCGGGAACTACGAGCAGTACTTC.

This clonotype was seen ten or more times. This rearrangement joins TRBV25-1 to TRBJ2-1, with D hard to call. V lost 8 bases and J lost 3, with 5 bases in between. This CDR3 is built from 11 residues. Germline V lookup: CDR1 MGHDK, CDR2 SYGVNS. The CDR3 spells CASSIYNEQFF. The DNA of the CDR3 is TGTGCCAGCTCGATCTACAATGAGCAGTTCTTC.

This clonotype was detected a few times. Compared with germline, one end of the junction differs, possibly owing to a read error. J is TRBJ2-1 and V is TRBV4-1; no clear D gene. The CDR3 consists of 17 residues. Germline V gene lookup returns CDR1 MGHRA and CDR2 YSYEKL. CDR3 sequence: CASCQEAQESSYNEQFF. The CDR3 nucleotides are TGCGCCAGCTGCCAAGAGGCCCAGGAGAGCTCCTACAATGAGCAGTTCTTC.

J is TRBJ2-7 and V is TRBV20-1; TRBD2 matches at 8 bases. V lost 6 bases and J lost 6; bases outside the gene matches: 10. Germline V gene lookup returns CDR1 DFQATT and CDR2 SNEGSKA (reference sequence). This CDR3 comprises 13 residues. DNA of the CDR3: TGCAGTGCCCTGGGACTAGAGACCGTCGAGCAGTACTTC. It is translated as CSALGLETVEQYF.

This clonotype was observed a few times. The V and J genes are TRBV20-1 and TRBJ2-1; TRBD2 matches 11 bases. Germline V gene sequence: CDR1 DFQATT, CDR2 SNEGSKA (reference sequence). This CDR3 has 15 amino acids. The V segment lost 6 bases and the J segment 4 bases; nucleotides outside the gene matches: 8. The CDR3 DNA sequence: TGCAGTGCGGGGATAGCGGGAGGGGGGTACAATGAGCAGTTCTTC. It codes for CSAGIAGGGYNEQFF.

This chain uses TRBV12-3 or TRBV12-4 with TRBJ1-2, with TRBD1 as a possible D gene (5 bases). Between the trimmed V and J ends, which lost 2 bases and 2 bases, there was a span of 6 bases. CDR3 length: 13 residues. The CDR3 spells CASSLWDNYGYTF. The CDR3 nucleotides are TGTGCCAGCAGTTTATGGGACAACTATGGCTACACCTTC.